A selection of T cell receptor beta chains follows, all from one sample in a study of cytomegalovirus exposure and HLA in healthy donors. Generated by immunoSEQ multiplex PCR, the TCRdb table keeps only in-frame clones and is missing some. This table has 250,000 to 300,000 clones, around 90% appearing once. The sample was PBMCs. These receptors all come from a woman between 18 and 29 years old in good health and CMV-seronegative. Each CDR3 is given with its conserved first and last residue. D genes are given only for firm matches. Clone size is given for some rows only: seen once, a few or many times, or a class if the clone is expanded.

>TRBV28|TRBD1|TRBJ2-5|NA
CASSLRTGEETQYF
TGTGCCAGCAGTTTAAGGACAGGGGAAGAGACCCAGTACTTC
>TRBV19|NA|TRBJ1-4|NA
CATTSGTGNEKLFF
TGTGCCACAACAAGTGGGACTGGGAATGAAAAACTGTTTTTT
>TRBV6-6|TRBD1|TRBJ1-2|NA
CASSPRQGGYGYTF
TGTGCCAGCAGCCCTCGACAGGGGGGATATGGCTACACCTTC
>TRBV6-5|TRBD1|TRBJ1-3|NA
CASRKQGAQGNTIYF
TGTGCCAGCAGAAAACAGGGGGCGCAGGGAAACACCATATATTTT
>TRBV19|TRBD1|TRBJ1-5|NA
CASNLSGQDYHQPQHF
TGTGCCAGTAACCTATCGGGACAGGATTACCATCAGCCCCAGCATTTT
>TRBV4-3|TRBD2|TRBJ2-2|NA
CASSQSGGWGGQANTGELFF
TGCGCCAGCAGCCAAAGCGGAGGTTGGGGAGGGCAGGCGAACACCGGGGAGCTGTTTTTT
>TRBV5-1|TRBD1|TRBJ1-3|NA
CASSQGTGGNTIYF
TGCGCCAGCAGCCAAGGGACAGGTGGAAACACCATATATTTT
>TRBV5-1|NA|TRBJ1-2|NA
CASSRAGVDYGYTF
TGCGCCAGCAGCCGGGCGGGGGTTGACTATGGCTACACCTTC
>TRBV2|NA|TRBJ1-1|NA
CASQIQGPNTEAFF
TGTGCCAGCCAAATACAGGGACCCAACACTGAAGCTTTCTTT
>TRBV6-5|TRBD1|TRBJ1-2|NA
CASSARQGTGGYTF
TGTGCCAGCAGTGCCAGACAGGGGACGGGCGGCTACACCTTC
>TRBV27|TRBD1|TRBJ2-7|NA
CASSLISRGGRGPIEQYF
TGTGCCAGCAGTTTAATCAGTCGAGGGGGCAGGGGGCCGATCGAGCAGTACTTC
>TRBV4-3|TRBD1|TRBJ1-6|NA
CASSPRTGGDLNSPLHF
TGCGCCAGCAGCCCAAGGACAGGGGGGGACCTCAATTCACCCCTCCACTTT
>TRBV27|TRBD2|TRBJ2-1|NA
CASSLWLETSGGHEQFF
TGTGCCAGCAGTTTATGGCTCGAGACTAGCGGGGGTCATGAGCAGTTCTTC
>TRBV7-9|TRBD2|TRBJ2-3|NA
CASSQSGGATDTQYF
TGTGCCAGCAGCCAAAGCGGGGGGGCCACAGATACGCAGTATTTT
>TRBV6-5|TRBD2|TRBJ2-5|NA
CASSLTSGGETQYF
TGTGCCAGCAGTCTGACTAGCGGGGGTGAGACCCAGTACTTC
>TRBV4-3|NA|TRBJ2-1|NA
CASSPSFGGAFVFGYEQFF
TGCGCCAGCAGCCCCAGTTTTGGGGGGGCCTTTGTATTCGGCTATGAGCAGTTCTTC
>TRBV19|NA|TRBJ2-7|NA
CASTPGGGDEQYF
TGTGCCAGTACCCCGGGCGGGGGCGACGAGCAGTACTTC
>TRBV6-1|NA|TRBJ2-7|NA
CASSETRLLFEQYF
TGTGCCAGCAGTGAAACACGACTTCTATTCGAGCAGTACTTC
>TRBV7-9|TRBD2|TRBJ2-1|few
CASSSTSGGAGEQFF
TGTGCCAGCAGCTCGACTAGCGGGGGGGCCGGTGAGCAGTTCTTC
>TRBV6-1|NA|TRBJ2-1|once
CASSEWAASQFF
TGTGCCAGCAGTGAGTGGGCAGCCTCCCAGTTCTTC
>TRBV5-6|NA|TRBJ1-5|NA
CASSLRSQPQHF
TGTGCCAGCAGCTTAAGGAGTCAGCCCCAGCATTTT
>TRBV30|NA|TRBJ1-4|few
CAWSGNPGEKLFF
TGTGCCTGGAGTGGGAACCCAGGGGAGAAACTGTTTTTT